The T cell receptor (beta chain) described here comes from a study of T cell clonality in common variable immunodeficiency. Findings of the study overall: The cause of increased CVID clonality remains unclear without subpopulation sequencing. TCRbeta clonality was increased in CVID versus healthy controls. Common variable immunodeficiency TCR beta sequences reportedly had fewer deletions and N-nucleotide insertions.

This clone came up many times. No antigen is known for it. The read ends 3 residues early relative to the CDR3; the germline J gene fills the gap. The data were produced by immunoSEQ multiplex PCR, yet TCRdb's version contains in-frame clones alone and is incomplete. The sample presents about 28,000 clones, none singletons. Aged about 8 to 65 years, CVID subjects averaged about 42 years old. Donors gave about 5 to 8 ml heparinized peripheral whole blood. Per germline, CDR1 DFQATT and CDR2 SNEGSKA (reference sequence). Trimming took 5 bases from V and 5 from J; bases not matched to a gene: 11. The CDR3 totals 15 residues.

The chain combines TRBV20-1 with TRBJ2-5; 10 nucleotides agree with TRBD1. Sequenced: peripheral blood mononuclear cells. The clonotype comes from a human donor with common variable immunodeficiency. The covered CDR3 bases are TGCAGTGCTGGAATCCGGGACAGGGGTTGGGAGACC. The encoded protein is CSAGIRDRGWET. The whole CDR3 reads CSAGIRDRGWETQYF.